This passage covers 17 T cell receptor beta chains from one sample sequenced in a study of Graves' ophthalmopathy and Graves' hyperthyroidism. Amplified TCR beta CDR3 regions were obtained using RNA transcripts as template. The library came from an HTBI-primed first-round RT-PCR and a second-round multiplex PCR. From the multiplex PCR reads, TCRdb called clonotypes with MiXCR, one entry per CDR3 protein. Here the sample spans around 520,000 distinct CDR3 sequences, less than 45% being singletons. Sequencing was done on a sample of peripheral blood or thyroid tissue (not recorded which). The receptors shown here come from an adult man with Graves' hyperthyroidism.

Ten or more counts support this clonotype. This sequence joins TRBV9 and TRBJ1-5; 8 nucleotides match TRBD1. CDR1 is SGDLS and CDR2 is YYNGEE in the germline V gene. After removal of 3 bases from V and 8 bases from J, the junction contained 10 bases not matched to a gene. This CDR3 is built from 15 residues. This CDR3 reads CASSATGEVGEPQHF. CDR3 DNA: TGTGCCAGCAGCGCGACAGGGGAGGTCGGGGAGCCCCAGCATTTT. Combining the CDR3 with reference TRBV9 and TRBJ1-5 gives the whole variable domain DSGVTQTPKHLITATGQRVTLRCSPRSGDLSVYWYQQSLDQGLQFLIQYYNGEERAKGNILERFSAQQFPDLHSELNLSSLELGDSALYFCASSATGEVGEPQHFGDGTRLSIL.

Details on this clonotype: It may be a read error: a sequence one base away is much more abundant. This chain joins TRBV20-1 and TRBJ1-1; a weak D match, TRBD1 (5 bases). This CDR3 region has 17 residues. Germline lookup yields CDR1 DFQATT and CDR2 SNEGSKA (reference sequence). Trimming shortened V by 0 bases and J by 4 bases, and 21 bases separated the two germline ends. CDR3 amino acids: CSARDGGRAPVSTEAFF. Here the CDR3 DNA reads TGCAGTGCTAGAGATGGAGGCAGGGCGCCCGTGAGCACTGAAGCTTTCTTT.

Ten or more counts support this clonotype. The gene calls are TRBV6-5 and TRBJ1-1; 7 bases match TRBD1. The V and J ends lost 6 bases and 5 bases, in that order; junction bases with no gene match: 9. The CDR3 has 14 residues. Germline-derived CDR1 and CDR2 are MNHEY and SVGAGI. Here the CDR3 reads CASRDPGGRTEAFF. Here the CDR3 DNA reads TGTGCCAGCAGAGACCCAGGGGGTCGAACTGAAGCTTTCTTT.

The sample holds a few counts of this clonotype. The V call is TRBV28, the J call TRBJ1-5, with D possibly matching TRBD1 (5 bases). The germline V gene encodes CDR1 MDHEN and CDR2 SYDVKM. Trimming took off 7 bases at V and 6 bases at J, with 13 bases between the two ends. CDR3 size: 13 residues. Written as DNA, the CDR3 is TGTGCCAGCACCTCAGCAGGGTTTCAGCCCCAGCATTTT. Protein: CASTSAGFQPQHF.

This clonotype was seen just once. This chain links TRBV6-1 with TRBJ2-7; 12 bases are shared with TRBD2. The DNA end is a closer match to TRBJ2-1, so the J assignment may be wrong. The CDR3 covers 15 residues. Germline V CDR1 and CDR2: MNHNS, SASEGT. Written as DNA, the CDR3 is TGTGCCAGCAGGCCGACTAGCGGGAGATCGTATGAGCAGTTCTTC. Protein product: CASRPTSGRSYEQFF.

DNA of the CDR3: TGCAGCCTGGGGTCGGATAATTCACCCCTCCACTTT. Encoded protein: CSLGSDNSPLHF. V and J are TRBV29-1 and TRBJ1-6, with D unclear. The CDR3 runs 12 residues. Trimming stripped 8 bases from V and 5 bases from J, with 10 bases between. The V gene's germline CDR1 is SQVTM and CDR2 ANQGSEA.

The chain uses TRBV15 and TRBJ2-2; weak D call: TRBD2 (6 bases). V lost 0 bases and J 7 bases, leaving 9 bases between the germline ends. Germline CDR1 and CDR2: LNHNV and YYDKDF (reference sequence). This CDR3 is 14 amino acids long. The CDR3 is CATSRDLTSGELFF. CDR3 DNA sequence: TGTGCCACCAGCAGAGATCTGACTAGCGGGGAGCTGTTTTTT.

This clonotype was counted ten times or more. The chain couples TRBV19 to TRBJ1-1; D gene unclear. This CDR3 comprises 16 residues. V was cut by 2 bases and J by 1 base, with 14 bases left in between. The germline CDR1 and CDR2 sequences are LNHDA and SQIVND (reference sequence). The CDR3: CASSISTGRGNTEAFF. The CDR3 DNA reads as TGTGCCAGTAGTATATCGACGGGCAGAGGGAACACTGAAGCTTTCTTT.

This clonotype showed up many times. The V call is TRBV5-1, the J call TRBJ1-6; the match to TRBD1 covers 7 bases. The length of the CDR3 is 14 residues. Losses at the gene ends were 3 bases for V and 9 bases for J; bases not matched to a gene: 6. Germline V lookup: CDR1 SGHRS, CDR2 YFSETQ. In DNA, the CDR3 is TGCGCCAGCAGCTGGAGACAGGGTGGTTCACCCCTCCACTTT. Its translation: CASSWRQGGSPLHF.

This clonotype occurred a few times. This rearrangement joins TRBV20-1 to TRBJ1-1, with D unclear. Germline V gene data show CDR1 as DFQATT and CDR2 as SNEGSKA (reference sequence). Deletions cut 0 bases from V and 1 base from J, with 6 bases between. The CDR3 is made up of 13 amino acids. This chain's CDR3 is CSARDTPNTEAFF. For the CDR3, the DNA is TGCAGTGCTAGAGATACACCGAACACTGAAGCTTTCTTT.

Turning to this clonotype: This CDR3 fails to terminate in the conserved phenylalanine or tryptophan, so it likely reflects a read error. No DNA is shown, since the ends of the CDR3 on it are uncertain; the CDR3 is the one TCRdb lists. This sequence joins TRBV20-1 and TRBJ1-6; the table's D gene call, TRBD1, was not cross checked with the DNA. The V gene's germline CDR1 is DFQATT and CDR2 SNEGSKA (reference sequence). Ends included, the CDR3 has 10 residues. Here the CDR3 reads CSATGGGRNY.

In DNA form, the CDR3 reads TGTGCCAGCAAGGACAGCGTGAACACTGAAGCTTTCTTT. Its translation is CASKDSVNTEAFF. This chain links TRBV2 with TRBJ1-1; D perhaps matches TRBD1 (6 bases). The V end was cut by 7 bases, the J end by 0 bases, with 9 bases between. This CDR3 is 13 amino acids long. Germline CDR1 SNHLY, CDR2 FYNNEI.

This clonotype appeared many times. V is TRBV20-1 and J is TRBJ1-3, with TRBD1 matching over 11 bases. The CDR3 extends over 13 amino acids. CDR1 DFQATT and CDR2 SNEGSKA come from the germline V gene (reference sequence). The chain's CDR3 is CSGTGGSGNTIYF. CDR3 nucleotide sequence: TGCAGCGGGACAGGGGGCTCTGGAAACACCATATATTTT.

This clonotype turned up a few times. This chain joins TRBV7-9 and TRBJ1-3; 10 bases agree with TRBD1. With V trimmed by 4 bases and J by 7 bases, 4 bases remained unmatched. Per the germline V gene, CDR1 is SEHNR and CDR2 is FQNEAQ (reference sequence). The CDR3 loop spans 14 amino acids. The CDR3 loop reads CASSSWTGGNTIYF. The CDR3 DNA reads as TGTGCCAGCAGCTCCTGGACAGGGGGGAACACCATATATTTT.

This clonotype was seen ten or more times. The CDR3 DNA reads TGCAGTGCCGTAGGTAGCGTTGGCTACACCTTC. As protein: CSAVGSVGYTF. The V gene is TRBV20-1, the J gene TRBJ1-2; D unresolved. The CDR3 contains 11 residues. V was pared by 6 bases and J by 7 bases, with 12 bases between. Germline CDR1 reads DFQATT; CDR2 reads SNEGSKA (reference sequence).

This clonotype was counted many times. The junction departs from germline at one end; a sequencing error may be responsible. This chain joins TRBV29-1 and TRBJ2-5; D ambiguous. The germline V gene has CDR1 SQVTM and CDR2 ANQGSEA. The CDR3 runs to 8 residues. The DNA for the CDR3 is TGCAGCGTTTATAGTGGGATCTTC. Amino acids: CSVYSGIF.

As for this clonotype: A read error is possible here, since a much larger clone lies one base away. The chain combines TRBV5-6 with TRBJ1-6, with D tentatively TRBD1 (5 bases). Germline V gene lookup returns CDR1 SGHDT and CDR2 YYEEEE. This CDR3 has 16 residues. V lost 0 bases, J lost 3 bases, and 10 bases lay in between. As DNA, the CDR3 is TGTGCCAGCAGCTTGGACGGGGCTGGCTATAATTCACCCCTCCACTTT. It specifies CASSLDGAGYNSPLHF.